Listed here are 16 T cell receptor beta chains from one sample, sequenced in a study of blood T cell repertoires in COVID-19. Sequenced by immunoSEQ multiplex PCR; TCRdb stores in-frame clones only, minus some. The sample has some 120,000 clones; around 81% are singletons. Specimen: peripheral blood. The receptors stem from a woman aged 45-59 years with acute or convalescent COVID-19.

This clone was counted once. The genes are TRBV18 and TRBJ2-7, with TRBD2 matching over 12 bases. In germline, CDR1 is KGHSH, CDR2 LQKENI. There are 14 residues in the CDR3. V was clipped by 4 bases and J by 5 bases; unmatched bases: 3. The CDR3, as DNA: TGTGCCAGCTCACAGACTAGCGGGGGAGACGAGCAGTACTTC. Translating it yields CASSQTSGGDEQYF.

The gene calls are TRBV7-9 and TRBJ2-1; D gene ambiguous. Germline CDR1 reads SEHNR; CDR2 reads FQNEAQ (reference sequence). This CDR3 has 14 residues. With 5 bases removed from V and 5 bases from J, the gap between germline ends came to 13 bases. In DNA form, the CDR3 reads TGTGCCAGCAGCCCGAGTATAGGAGACAATGAGCAGTTCTTC. This translates into CASSPSIGDNEQFF. Supplemented by reference TRBV7-9 and TRBJ2-1, the full variable domain reads DTGVSQNPRHKITKRGQNVTFRCDPISEHNRLYWYRQTLGQGPEFLTYFQNEAQLEKSRLLSDRFSAERPKGSFSTLEIQRTEQGDSAMYLCASSPSIGDNEQFFGPGTRLTVL.

The chain combines TRBV28 with TRBJ1-3; TRBD1 is a possible D gene (5 bases). The CDR3 is 15 amino acids. Trimming cost V 0 bases and J 0 bases, with 6 bases left between them. The germline CDR1 and CDR2 sequences are MDHEN and SYDVKM. CDR3 bases: TGTGCCAGCAGTTTATGGCAGGGCTCTGGAAACACCATATATTTT. Translating it yields CASSLWQGSGNTIYF.

The chain couples TRBV10-3 to TRBJ1-5, with a possible D match to TRBD1 (6 bases). The germline V gene has CDR1 ENHRY and CDR2 SYGVKD. This CDR3 has 16 amino acids. V lost 0 bases and J lost 5, with 14 bases in between. CDR3 coding DNA: TGTGCCATCAGTGAGTCCACGACAGGATTCCATCAGCCCCAGCATTTT. Amino acids: CAISESTTGFHQPQHF.

The chain recombines TRBV7-2 with TRBJ1-2; TRBD1 agrees at 11 bases. This CDR3 has 17 amino acids. Trimming took 5 bases from V and 0 from J; bases not matched to a gene: 8. Germline-derived CDR1 and CDR2 are SGHTA and FQGNSA. CDR3 nucleotide sequence: TGTGCCAGCAGCGAACTACCGGGACAGGGGGCTAACTATGGCTACACCTTC. This gives the protein CASSELPGQGANYGYTF.

V usage is TRBV7-2 and J usage is TRBJ1-5; perhaps TRBD1 as D (5 bases). This CDR3 is 15 amino acids long. V was trimmed by 5 bases and J by 7 bases, leaving 18 bases between them. Germline CDR1 SGHTA, CDR2 FQGNSA. CDR3 sequence: CASSSLAGVGQPQHF. CDR3 sequence (DNA): TGTGCCAGCAGCAGTTTGGCGGGGGTCGGCCAGCCCCAGCATTTT.

The chain uses TRBV2 and TRBJ2-5; possible D gene TRBD2, 6 bases. Between the trimmed V and J ends, which lost 4 bases and 0 bases, there was a span of 18 bases. The CDR3 is 17 amino acids. Germline-derived CDR1 and CDR2 are SNHLY and FYNNEI. For the CDR3, the DNA is TGTGCCAGCAGTGGGGGCCCAGGCCGGAGGGACCAAGAGACCCAGTACTTC. Its protein is CASSGGPGRRDQETQYF.

The V gene is TRBV5-8, the J gene TRBJ1-4, with D hard to call. The CDR3 spans 15 residues. From germline, CDR1 is SGHTS and CDR2 YDEGEE. Trimming took 1 base from V and 3 from J, leaving 10 bases between them. The CDR3 bases are TGTGCCAGCAGCTTGTTCTTCATAGCTAATGAAAAACTGTTTTTT. Protein product: CASSLFFIANEKLFF.

The chain joins TRBV12-5 to TRBJ1-2; 8 nucleotides align to TRBD1. The CDR3 has 15 residues. Germline-derived CDR1 and CDR2 are LGHNT and FRNRAP. Trimming took 7 bases from V and 4 from J; bases not matched to a gene: 11. This CDR3 is CASAFGQGNFYGYTF. The CDR3 region has the DNA TGTGCTAGTGCCTTCGGACAGGGAAATTTCTATGGCTACACCTTC.

This clone was seen only a few times. A read error likely explains this, since a far larger clone differs by one base. Other DNA sequences in this sample translate to the same CDR3. The chain combines TRBV5-6 with TRBJ1-1, with D perhaps TRBD1 (6 bases). V gave up 1 base and J gave up 5 bases, with 6 bases separating them. Germline V lookup: CDR1 SGHDT, CDR2 YYEEEE. This CDR3 region has 12 residues. The CDR3 DNA follows: TGTGCCAGCAGCTTGAGGGGGACTGAAGCTTTCTTT. It specifies CASSLRGTEAFF. The variable domain in full, completed from reference TRBV5-6 and TRBJ1-1, reads DAGVTQSPTHLIKTRGQQVTLRCSPKSGHDTVSWYQQALGQGPQFIFQYYEEEERQRGNFPDRFSGHQFPNYSSELNVNALLLGDSALYLCASSLRGTEAFFGQGTRLTVV.

This clone was seen many times. V gene TRBV2 combines with J gene TRBJ2-1; weak D call: TRBD2 (5 bases). Trimming took off 3 bases at V and 4 bases at J, with 10 bases between the two ends. The CDR3 has 14 amino acids. CDR1 and CDR2 from the germline V gene are SNHLY and FYNNEI. The CDR3 nucleotides are TGTGCCAGCAGTGAGCTAGCAGGATACAATGAGCAGTTCTTC. The encoded protein is CASSELAGYNEQFF.

Comment on this clone: One end of the junction is discordant with germline, which a read error may explain. The gene calls are TRBV11-2 and TRBJ1-1; TRBD1 matches 7 bases. This CDR3 comprises 13 residues. The V gene's germline CDR1 is SGHAT and CDR2 FQNNGV. The CDR3 here is CASSIQGNAEAFF. The DNA of the CDR3 is TGTGCCAGCAGCATACAGGGGAACGCTGAAGCTTTCTTT.

The chain joins TRBV5-1 to TRBJ2-7; D remains unclear. The ends were cut back, 4 bases at V and 6 bases at J, with 20 bases in the middle. The CDR3 length is 15 residues. Germline CDR1 reads SGHRS; CDR2 reads YFSETQ. Written as DNA, the CDR3 is TGCGCCAGCAGCGGAGCAACAACCACTCCTACCGAGCAGTACTTC. This gives the protein CASSGATTTPTEQYF.

This chain uses TRBV27 with TRBJ2-7; 9 bases align to TRBD1. The trim removed 4 bases at V and 4 bases at J, leaving 5 bases unmatched. This CDR3 has 14 residues. CDR1 and CDR2 (germline): MNHEY, SMNVEV (reference sequence). For the CDR3, the DNA is TGTGCCAGCAGTTGGGGACAGGGTATATACGAGCAGTACTTC. Amino acids: CASSWGQGIYEQYF.

This rearrangement joins TRBV10-3 to TRBJ1-5, with a weak D call TRBD1 (6 bases). The V end was cut by 10 bases, the J end by 6 bases, with 16 bases between. The CDR3 covers 13 residues. Germline V lookup: CDR1 ENHRY, CDR2 SYGVKD. Here the CDR3 reads CATVAGDGQPQHF. The CDR3 DNA reads as TGTGCCACCGTGGCAGGGGATGGTCAGCCCCAGCATTTT.

The sample holds one count of this clone. The V and J genes are TRBV9 and TRBJ2-1; a weak D match, TRBD2 (5 bases). From germline, CDR1 is SGDLS and CDR2 YYNGEE. Trimming left V 4 bases short and J 4 bases short, with 12 bases between. This CDR3 spans 14 amino acids. The CDR3 is CASSPTGNYNEQFF. CDR3 nucleotides: TGTGCCAGCAGCCCTACCGGGAATTACAATGAGCAGTTCTTC. Full variable domain (remainder filled in from reference TRBV9 and TRBJ2-1): DSGVTQTPKHLITATGQRVTLRCSPRSGDLSVYWYQQSLDQGLQFLIQYYNGEERAKGNILERFSAQQFPDLHSELNLSSLELGDSALYFCASSPTGNYNEQFFGPGTRLTVL.